Detailed here is one TCR beta chain. The data were taken from a study of blood T cell repertoires in COVID-19. The data were produced by immunoSEQ multiplex PCR, yet TCRdb's version contains in-frame clones alone and is incomplete. Of 200,000 to 250,000 clones in the sample, roughly 87% were seen once. CDR1 and CDR2 (germline): SGHRS, YFSETQ. V lost 0 bases and J 4 bases, leaving 8 bases between the germline ends. The CDR3 has 14 residues. This TCR was recovered from a man aged 30-40 years who had recovered from COVID-19. The V and J genes are TRBV5-1 and TRBJ1-5; perhaps TRBD1 as D (5 bases). Input material: PBMCs or T cells enriched from blood (not recorded which). The CDR3 nucleotides are TGCGCCAGCAGCTTGGAGGGGCCGAATCAGCCCCAGCATTTT. Amino acid sequence: CASSLEGPNQPQHF.